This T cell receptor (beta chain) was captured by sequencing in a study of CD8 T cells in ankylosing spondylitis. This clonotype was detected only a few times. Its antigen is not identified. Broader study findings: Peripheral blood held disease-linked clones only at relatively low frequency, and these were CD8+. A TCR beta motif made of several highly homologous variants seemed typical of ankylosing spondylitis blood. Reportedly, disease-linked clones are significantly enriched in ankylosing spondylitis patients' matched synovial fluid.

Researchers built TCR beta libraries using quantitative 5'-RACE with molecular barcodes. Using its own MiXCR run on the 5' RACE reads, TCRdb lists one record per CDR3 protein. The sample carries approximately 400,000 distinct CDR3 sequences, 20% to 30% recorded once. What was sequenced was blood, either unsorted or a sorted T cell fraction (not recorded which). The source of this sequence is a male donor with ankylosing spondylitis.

The CDR3 loop is CASSPFADSYEQYV. The CDR3 DNA is TGTGCCAGCAGCCCTTTCGCGGACTCCTACGAGCAGTACGTC. This chain connects TRBV9 to TRBJ2-7; D call uncertain. V was shortened by 4 bases and J by 0 bases, with 11 bases between the two germline ends. This CDR3 spans 14 amino acids. In germline, CDR1 is SGDLS, CDR2 YYNGEE.